This is a list of T cell receptor beta chains from one sample in a study of T cells in Graves' hyperthyroidism and ophthalmopathy. Using its own MiXCR run on the multiplex PCR reads, TCRdb lists one record per CDR3 protein. The sample lists over 500,000 distinct CDR3 sequences; about 15% were seen once. The sequenced sample was blood. These receptor sequences come from a middle-aged woman with Graves' hyperthyroidism. The CDR3 runs from the conserved cysteine through the conserved F or W. A D gene is named only where the DNA matches it firmly. Not all rows give a size; the values are once, few, many and, for expanded clones, a class.

TRBV6-5,NA,few,TRBJ1-6,CASSYSGEPGAYNSPPHF,TGTGCCAGCAGTTACTCGGGGGAACCCGGCGCCTATAATTCACCCCCCCACTTT
TRBV20-1,NA,few,TRBJ2-3,CSARAQGYRSTDTQYF,TGCAGTGCTAGAGCCCAGGGTTACCGCAGCACAGATACGCAGTATTTT
TRBV7-2,NA,NA,TRBJ2-5,CASSTQANQETQYF,TGTGCCAGCAGCACCCAGGCGAACCAAGAGACCCAGTACTTC
TRBV2,NA,many,TRBJ2-2,CASSEGVELFF,TGTGCCAGCAGTGAAGGGGTGGAGCTGTTTTTT
TRBV19,NA,few,TRBJ2-5,CASSNRASLETQYF,TGTGCCAGTAGTAACAGGGCCTCTTTAGAGACCCAGTACTTC
TRBV6-2/TRBV6-3,NA,many,TRBJ1-5,CAANRRAEDQPQHF,TGTGCCGCTAATCGCAGGGCCGAAGATCAGCCCCAGCATTTT
TRBV20-1,NA,NA,TRBJ2-4,CSARDPGAGLAKNIQYF,TGCAGTGCTAGAGATCCGGGAGCCGGGTTAGCCAAAAACATTCAGTACTTC
TRBV5-5,NA,NA,TRBJ2-3,CASSLFERSTDTQYF,TGTGCCAGCAGCTTGTTCGAGCGGAGCACAGATACGCAGTATTTT
TRBV6-2/TRBV6-3,NA,once,TRBJ1-2,CASSYSSTALGYTF,TGTGCCAGCAGTTACTCGTCGACAGCTTTGGGCTACACCTTC
TRBV3-1,NA,once,TRBJ2-2,CASGLYSSGELFF,TGTGCCAGCGGGCTATATAGCTCGGGGGAGCTGTTTTTT
TRBV20-1,NA,few,TRBJ1-1,CSARSLLGGWDTEAFF,TGCAGTGCTAGAAGCCTACTAGGGGGATGGGACACTGAAGCTTTCTTT
TRBV18,TRBD1,many,TRBJ2-7,CASSPPGDRAYEQYF,TGTGCCAGCTCACCACCGGGGGACAGGGCGTACGAGCAGTACTTC
TRBV5-4,NA,NA,TRBJ2-3,CASNPTKGSADTQYF,TGTGCCAGCAACCCCACTAAGGGGAGCGCAGATACGCAGTATTTT
TRBV18,NA,many,TRBJ2-5,CASSPPQGPQETQYF,TGTGCCAGCTCACCACCTCAGGGCCCCCAAGAGACCCAGTACTTC
TRBV12-5,TRBD2,many,TRBJ2-1,CASGLDTGTSGSNEQFF,TGTGCTAGTGGTTTGGATACCGGGACTAGCGGGAGCAATGAGCAGTTCTTC
TRBV7-9,NA,NA,TRBJ2-1,CASTGTYNEQFF,TGTGCCAGCACTGGGACCTACAATGAGCAGTTCTTC
TRBV5-6,NA,many,TRBJ2-1,CASSLPTFFSWGDEQFF,TGTGCCAGCAGCTTGCCCACTTTCTTTTCGTGGGGTGATGAGCAGTTCTTC
TRBV12-3/TRBV12-4,NA,NA,TRBJ2-5,CASSFPSSGSQTQHF,TGTGCCAGCAGTTTCCCTAGCTCCGGTAGTCAGACCCAGCACTTC
TRBV28,NA,many,TRBJ2-2,CASSAPQGATGELFF,TGTGCCAGCAGTGCGCCACAGGGAGCCACCGGGGAGCTGTTTTTT
TRBV6-1,NA,NA,TRBJ2-7,CATTGTVYEQYF,TGTGCCACCACAGGGACCGTGTACGAGCAGTACTTC
TRBV4-2,NA,many,TRBJ2-7,CASSQDRGLVYEQYF,TGTGCCAGCAGCCAAGATAGAGGACTCGTCTACGAGCAGTACTTC
TRBV4-1,NA,NA,TRBJ2-1,CASSRSMVNEQFF,TGCGCCAGCAGCCGCAGTATGGTCAATGAGCAGTTCTTC
TRBV3-1,TRBD1,many,TRBJ2-7,CASSQAGQGYEQYF,TGTGCCAGCAGCCAAGCGGGACAGGGATACGAGCAGTACTTC
TRBV6-1,TRBD2,many,TRBJ2-1,CASSSTGLAGGPYNEQFF,TGTGCCAGCAGCTCGACAGGGCTAGCGGGAGGGCCCTACAATGAGCAGTTCTTC
TRBV5-1,TRBD1,NA,TRBJ1-1,CASSASGGVPTPEAFF,TGCGCCAGCAGCGCCTCAGGGGGCGTCCCGACTCCTGAAGCTTTCTTT
TRBV28,NA,few,TRBJ2-2,CASSGAAGTGELFF,TGTGCCAGCAGTGGGGCCGCGGGCACCGGGGAGCTGTTTTTT
TRBV20-1,TRBD1,many,TRBJ2-7,CSARDATGQQFSYEQYF,TGCAGTGCTAGAGACGCTACGGGACAGCAATTCTCCTACGAGCAGTACTTC
TRBV9,NA,NA,TRBJ1-2,CASSVVDRDNYGYTF,TGTGCCAGCAGCGTAGTTGACAGAGATAACTATGGCTACACCTTC
TRBV30,NA,many,TRBJ2-7,CAWSPGELYEQYF,TGTGCCTGGAGTCCGGGGGAGCTCTACGAGCAGTACTTC
TRBV18,NA,many,TRBJ1-1,CASSRAGGTEAFF,TGTGCCAGCTCACGGGCTGGGGGGACTGAAGCTTTCTTT
TRBV11-2,TRBD2,once,TRBJ2-5,CASSLLLAGVETQYF,TGTGCCAGCAGCTTACTCCTAGCGGGAGTAGAGACCCAGTACTTC
TRBV3-1,TRBD1,NA,TRBJ2-6,CASSLTGGIRGANVLTF,TGTGCCAGCAGTCTGACAGGGGGCATTCGTGGGGCCAACGTCCTGACTTTC
TRBV6-2/TRBV6-3,NA,many,TRBJ2-1,CASSYSVGAESPVNEQFF,TGTGCCAGCAGTTACTCGGTTGGAGCGGAATCGCCGGTGAATGAGCAGTTCTTC
TRBV7-9,TRBD2,NA,TRBJ2-3,CASSWTSGSDTQYF,TGTGCCAGCAGCTGGACTAGCGGGAGCGATACGCAGTATTTT
TRBV12-3/TRBV12-4,NA,NA,TRBJ2-5,CASSLSQVYQETQYF,TGTGCCAGCAGTTTAAGCCAGGTGTACCAAGAGACCCAGTACTTC
TRBV2,TRBD2,many,TRBJ2-5,CASSDKTSGSSTQYF,TGTGCCAGCAGTGATAAAACTAGCGGGAGTTCGACCCAGTACTTC
TRBV14,NA,many,TRBJ2-7,CASSVSQGYEQYF,TGTGCCAGCAGCGTGTCACAGGGCTACGAGCAGTACTTC
TRBV5-1,NA,many,TRBJ1-1,CASSPRALKDEAFF,TGCGCCAGCAGCCCCCGGGCCCTGAAGGACGAAGCTTTCTTT
TRBV6-2/TRBV6-3,TRBD2,NA,TRBJ2-5,CACSNEREREETQYF,TGTGCCTGCAGCAACGAGCGGGAGAGGGAAGAGACCCAGTACTTC
TRBV20-1,TRBD1,NA,TRBJ1-1,CSARDRGLNTEAFF,TGCAGTGCTAGGGACAGGGGGTTGAACACTGAAGCTTTCTTT
TRBV12-3/TRBV12-4,NA,many,TRBJ1-2,CASTQGNYGYTF,TGTGCCAGCACCCAGGGGAACTATGGCTACACCTTC
TRBV9,NA,NA,TRBJ1-6,CASSVEGGFGNSPLHF,TGTGCCAGCAGCGTAGAGGGTGGTTTTGGGAATTCACCCCTCCACTTT
TRBV30,NA,many,TRBJ2-3,CAWRRGGGPDTQYF,TGTGCCTGGAGAAGGGGAGGGGGCCCAGATACGCAGTATTTT
TRBV5-1,TRBD1,many,TRBJ2-1,CASSGQGYEQFF,TGCGCCAGCAGCGGACAGGGGTATGAGCAGTTCTTC
TRBV7-2,NA,NA,TRBJ1-5,CASSFLRDSNQPQHF,TGTGCCAGCAGCTTTTTAAGAGATAGCAATCAGCCCCAGCATTTT
TRBV6-2/TRBV6-3,TRBD2,few,TRBJ2-1,CASSYGSGSFSYNEQFF,TGTGCCAGCAGTTACGGTAGCGGGAGTTTCTCCTACAATGAGCAGTTCTTC
TRBV25-1,NA,many,TRBJ1-3,CASSEYWTTGSGNTIYF,TGTGCCAGCAGTGAATATTGGACCACGGGATCCGGAAACACCATATATTTT
TRBV12-3/TRBV12-4,NA,many,TRBJ1-1,CASSLMGANTEAFF,TGTGCCAGCAGTTTAATGGGGGCCAACACTGAAGCTTTCTTT
TRBV7-8,TRBD2,NA,TRBJ2-7,CASSPPGGVGEQYF,TGTGCCAGCAGCCCGCCGGGAGGGGTCGGCGAGCAGTACTTC
TRBV20-1,NA,NA,TRBJ1-3,CSARDPDSPGNTIYF,TGCAGTGCTAGAGACCCCGACTCCCCCGGAAACACCATATATTTT
TRBV30,NA,many,TRBJ2-7,CAWSVVGGAYEQYF,TGTGCCTGGAGTGTTGTCGGGGGTGCCTACGAGCAGTACTTC